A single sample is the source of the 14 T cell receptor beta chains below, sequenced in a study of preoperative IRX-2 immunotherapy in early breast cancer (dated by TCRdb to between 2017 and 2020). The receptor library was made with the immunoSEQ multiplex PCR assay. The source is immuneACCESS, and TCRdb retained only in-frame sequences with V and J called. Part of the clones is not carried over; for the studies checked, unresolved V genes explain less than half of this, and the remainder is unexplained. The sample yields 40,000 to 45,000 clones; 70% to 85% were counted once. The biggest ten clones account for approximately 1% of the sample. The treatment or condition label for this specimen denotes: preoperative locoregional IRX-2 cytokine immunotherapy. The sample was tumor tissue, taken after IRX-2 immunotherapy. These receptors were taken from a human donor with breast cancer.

The CDR3 nucleotides are TGTGCCAGCAGTTCAGGTACCTATACGCAGTATTTT. It yields the protein CASSSGTYTQYF. This chain links TRBV28 with TRBJ2-3; D gene uncertain. Germline loops: CDR1 MDHEN, CDR2 SYDVKM. This CDR3 contains 12 residues. With 4 bases removed from V and 7 bases from J, the gap between germline ends came to 9 bases.

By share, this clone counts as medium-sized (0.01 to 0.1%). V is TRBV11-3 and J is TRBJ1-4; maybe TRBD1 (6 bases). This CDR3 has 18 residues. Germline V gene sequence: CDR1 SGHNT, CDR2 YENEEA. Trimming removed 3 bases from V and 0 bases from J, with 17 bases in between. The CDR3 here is CASSLAPRTEATNEKLFF. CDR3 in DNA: TGTGCCAGCAGCTTGGCCCCCCGGACAGAAGCAACTAATGAAAAACTGTTTTTT.

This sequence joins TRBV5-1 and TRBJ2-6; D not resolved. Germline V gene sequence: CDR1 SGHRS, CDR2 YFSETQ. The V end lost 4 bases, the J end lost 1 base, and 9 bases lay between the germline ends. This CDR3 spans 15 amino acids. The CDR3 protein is CASSLLPSGANVLTF. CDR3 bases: TGCGCCAGCAGCCTATTACCATCTGGGGCCAACGTCCTGACTTTC.

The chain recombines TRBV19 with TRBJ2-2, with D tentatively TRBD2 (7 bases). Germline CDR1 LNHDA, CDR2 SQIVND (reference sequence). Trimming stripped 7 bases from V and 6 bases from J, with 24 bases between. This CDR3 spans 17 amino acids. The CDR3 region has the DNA TGTGCCAGTATCTCCTTCAGGAGGGGGGGCAGCGCCGGGGAGCTGTTTTTT. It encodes CASISFRRGGSAGELFF.

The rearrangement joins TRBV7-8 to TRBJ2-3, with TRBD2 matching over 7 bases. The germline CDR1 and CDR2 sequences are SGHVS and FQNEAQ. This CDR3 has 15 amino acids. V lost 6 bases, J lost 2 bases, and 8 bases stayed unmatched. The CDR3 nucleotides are TGTGCCAGCAGTGGGGCGGGGGAACCCACAGATACGCAGTATTTT. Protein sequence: CASSGAGEPTDTQYF. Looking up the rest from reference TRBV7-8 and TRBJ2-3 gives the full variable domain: GAGVSQSPRYKVAKRGQDVALRCDPISGHVSLFWYQQALGQGPEFLTYFQNEAQLDKSGLPSDRFFAERPEGSVSTLKIQRTQQEDSAVYLCASSGAGEPTDTQYFGPGTRLTVL.

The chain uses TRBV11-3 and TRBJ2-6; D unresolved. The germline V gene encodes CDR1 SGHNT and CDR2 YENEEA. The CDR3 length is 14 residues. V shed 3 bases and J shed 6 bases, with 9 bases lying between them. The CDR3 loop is CASSLVLSANVLTF. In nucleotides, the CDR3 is TGTGCCAGCAGCTTGGTCCTATCGGCCAACGTCCTGACTTTC.

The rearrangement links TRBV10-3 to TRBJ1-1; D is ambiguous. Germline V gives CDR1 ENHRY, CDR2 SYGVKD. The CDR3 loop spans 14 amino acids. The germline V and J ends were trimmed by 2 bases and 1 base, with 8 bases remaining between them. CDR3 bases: TGTGCCATCAGTGAGCAGGACCGGAACACTGAAGCTTTCTTT. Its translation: CAISEQDRNTEAFF.

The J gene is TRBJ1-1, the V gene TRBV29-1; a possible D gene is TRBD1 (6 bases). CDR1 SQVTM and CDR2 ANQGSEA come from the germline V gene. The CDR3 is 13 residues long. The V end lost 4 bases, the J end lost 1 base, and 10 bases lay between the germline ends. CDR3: CSVVRGANTEAFF. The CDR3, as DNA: TGCAGCGTTGTACGGGGGGCGAACACTGAAGCTTTCTTT. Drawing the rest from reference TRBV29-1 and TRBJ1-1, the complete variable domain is SAVISQKPSRDICQRGTSLTIQCQVDSQVTMMFWYRQQPGQSLTLIATANQGSEATYESGFVIDKFPISRPNLTFSTLTVSNMSPEDSSIYLCSVVRGANTEAFFGQGTRLTVV.

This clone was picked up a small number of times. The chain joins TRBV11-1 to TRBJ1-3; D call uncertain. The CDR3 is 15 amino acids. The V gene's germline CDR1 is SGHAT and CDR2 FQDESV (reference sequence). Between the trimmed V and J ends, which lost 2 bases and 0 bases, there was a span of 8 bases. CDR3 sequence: CASSLSPGSGNTIYF. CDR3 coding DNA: TGTGCCAGCAGCTTATCGCCCGGCTCTGGAAACACCATATATTTT.

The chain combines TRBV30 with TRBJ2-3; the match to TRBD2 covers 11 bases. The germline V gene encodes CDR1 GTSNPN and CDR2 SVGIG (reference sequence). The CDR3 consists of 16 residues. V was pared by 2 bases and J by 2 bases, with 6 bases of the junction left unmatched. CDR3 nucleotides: TGTGCCTGGAGTCCGACTAGCGGGGCTGTCACAGATACGCAGTATTTT. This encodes CAWSPTSGAVTDTQYF.

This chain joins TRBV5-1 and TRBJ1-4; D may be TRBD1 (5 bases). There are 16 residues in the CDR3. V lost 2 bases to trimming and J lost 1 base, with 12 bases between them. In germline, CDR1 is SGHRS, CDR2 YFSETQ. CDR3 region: CASSLRGGGTNEKLFF. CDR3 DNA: TGCGCCAGCAGCTTAAGGGGAGGAGGAACTAATGAAAAACTGTTTTTT.

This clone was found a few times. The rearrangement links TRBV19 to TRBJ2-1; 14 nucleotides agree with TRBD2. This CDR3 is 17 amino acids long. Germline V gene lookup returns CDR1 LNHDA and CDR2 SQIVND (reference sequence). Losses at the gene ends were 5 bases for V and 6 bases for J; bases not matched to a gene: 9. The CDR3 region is CASSVTSGRAVTNEQFF. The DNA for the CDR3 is TGTGCCAGTAGTGTGACTAGCGGGAGGGCCGTGACCAATGAGCAGTTCTTC.

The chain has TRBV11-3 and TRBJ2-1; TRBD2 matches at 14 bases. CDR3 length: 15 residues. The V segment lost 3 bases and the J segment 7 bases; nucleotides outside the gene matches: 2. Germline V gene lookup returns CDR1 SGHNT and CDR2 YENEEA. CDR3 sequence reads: CASSLTSGGGNEQFF. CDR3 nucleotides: TGTGCCAGCAGCTTGACTAGCGGGGGGGGGAATGAGCAGTTCTTC. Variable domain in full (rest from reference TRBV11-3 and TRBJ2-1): EAGVVQSPRYKIIEKKQPVAFWCNPISGHNTLYWYLQNLGQGPELLIRYENEEAVDDSQLPKDRFSAERLKGVDSTLKIQPAELGDSAVYLCASSLTSGGGNEQFFGPGTRLTVL.

The CDR3 region has the DNA TGTGCCAGCAGTTCCGCCCAGCAGACCTATGGCTACACCTTC. Its protein product is CASSSAQQTYGYTF. The V and J genes are TRBV28 and TRBJ1-2; D gene uncertain. In germline, CDR1 is MDHEN, CDR2 SYDVKM. CDR3 size: 14 residues. V lost 4 bases, J lost 4 bases, and 13 bases lay in between.